This TCR beta chain was recovered during a study of T cell repertoires in cytomegalovirus infection. Study-wide background: Evidence of both CMV infection and a matching HLA type came from public TCR beta signatures.

Using its own MiXCR run on the reads, TCRdb lists one record per CDR3 protein. This sample carries some 300,000 distinct CDR3 sequences, about 8.8% of them seen once, and the ten largest clones take around 2.4%. Study outcomes and limitations: Clonotypes of TCR beta that were HLA-C-restricted and CMV-specific dominated the ex vivo response. Carriage of CMV together with the relevant HLA was identifiable through cumulative public TCR beta family frequency.

This clonotype was observed at least ten times. What it recognizes is unknown. V was clipped by 0 bases and J by 9 bases, with 14 bases between them. This CDR3 spans 15 amino acids. Germline CDR1 SGHDN, CDR2 FVKESK. The chain combines TRBV14 with TRBJ1-4; D is uncertain. The sequence derives from a human donor in good health (CMV status not recorded). Some clones in this sample may be carry-over from other donors' samples. Input material: PBMCs. The CDR3 DNA is TGTGCCAGCAGCCAAGATTCGGGAGGCCAGAAAAAACTGTTTTTT. Protein product: CASSQDSGGQKKLFF.